The entry that follows covers one T cell receptor (beta chain) sequence. Its antigen is not identified. The protocol was immunoSEQ multiplex PCR, while the TCRdb copy is restricted to in-frame clones and leaves out a portion. The sample holds 140,000 to 150,000 clones, 82% seen once. In germline, CDR1 is LNHDA, CDR2 SQIVND (reference sequence). V shed 5 bases and J 4 bases; nucleotides not matched to a gene: 6. The CDR3 loop spans 14 amino acids. The data derive from a study of T cell responses to AZD1222 COVID-19 vaccine. Findings and limits, study-wide: Across spike, vaccine-associated CD4 TCRs were found, dominant at 160-218 and 743-854. Increases in Spike-specific TCR breadth and depth were seen after two AZD1222 doses. Donors skewed white British and female; clonal diversity was possibly underestimated. All repertoire sampling was performed exclusively after the peak T cell response.

This specimen consisted of peripheral blood, obtained on day 0 of MenACWY control vaccination. This chain connects TRBV19 to TRBJ1-1; TRBD1 agrees at 8 bases. The clonotype was recovered from an adult in good health. CDR3 region: CASSARQGTTEAFF. The DNA of the CDR3 is TGTGCCAGTAGTGCGAGACAGGGGACCACTGAAGCTTTCTTT.